These 17 T cell receptor beta chains were sequenced from one sample in a study of blood T cell repertoires in COVID-19. Here immunoSEQ multiplex PCR was the method, and the copy in TCRdb shows in-frame clones only, minus some. The repertoire has fewer than 250,000 clones, less than 90% of them found once; the top ten carry roughly a fifth. The sequenced material came from peripheral blood. All receptors derive from a human donor in a cohort sampled during active COVID-19.

The CDR3 reads CASSLGLAGVEQYF. The CDR3 DNA sequence: TGTGCCAGCAGCCTGGGACTAGCGGGAGTCGAGCAGTACTTC. The rearrangement uses TRBV5-6 and TRBJ2-7, with 14 bases fitting TRBD2. Trimming removed 4 bases from V and 6 bases from J; junction bases left unmatched: 3. CDR1 and CDR2 from the germline V gene are SGHDT and YYEEEE. CDR3 length: 14 amino acids.

V is TRBV19 and J is TRBJ2-3; 9 bases agree with TRBD2. Trimming took 1 base from V and 2 from J; bases not matched to a gene: 4. The CDR3 spans 16 residues. Germline V CDR1 and CDR2: LNHDA, SQIVND (reference sequence). The CDR3: CASSIGLAGTTDTQYF. The CDR3 DNA is TGTGCCAGTAGTATAGGTCTAGCGGGAACCACAGATACGCAGTATTTT.

The chain joins TRBV24-1 to TRBJ1-2; TRBD1 might be the D (5 bases). Trimming took 2 bases from V and 5 from J, leaving 11 bases between them. Germline V CDR1 and CDR2: KGHDR, SFDVKD. CDR3 length equals 14 residues. The CDR3 DNA reads TGTGCCACCAGTGATTCAAGGGGCGAGTATGGCTACACCTTC. It codes for CATSDSRGEYGYTF.

This chain connects TRBV20-1 to TRBJ2-5; D unclear. CDR3 size: 14 residues. Trimming removed 3 bases at V and 2 bases at J, with 13 bases between. Per germline, CDR1 DFQATT and CDR2 SNEGSKA (reference sequence). CDR3: CSASSARIQETQYF. DNA for the CDR3: TGCAGTGCTAGTTCTGCGCGGATACAAGAGACCCAGTACTTC.

This chain links TRBV30 with TRBJ2-4; a weak D match, TRBD1 (5 bases). Trimming pared 2 bases from V and 1 base from J, leaving 15 bases between. The CDR3 contains 16 residues. The germline V gene has CDR1 GTSNPN and CDR2 SVGIG (reference sequence). CDR3 in DNA: TGTGCCTGGAGTAAGAGGACAAATCTTGCCAAAAACATTCAGTACTTC. Residues: CAWSKRTNLAKNIQYF.

The chain has TRBV30 and TRBJ2-7, with D possibly being TRBD2 (6 bases). Trimming cost V 0 bases and J 4 bases, with 10 bases left between them. Germline V gene lookup returns CDR1 GTSNPN and CDR2 SVGIG (reference sequence). The CDR3 totals 13 residues. The CDR3 DNA reads as TGTGCCTGGAGTGTACCAGGGAGGTACGAGCAGTACTTC. The encoded protein is CAWSVPGRYEQYF.

The V gene is TRBV7-9, the J gene TRBJ2-3; 8 nucleotides align to TRBD2. Germline-derived CDR1 and CDR2 are SEHNR and FQNEAQ (reference sequence). J was trimmed by 5 bases and V by 1 base; bases with no gene match: 2. CDR3 length equals 14 residues. The CDR3, as DNA: TGTGCCAGCAGCTTAGGTCGGGGGGGAGATACGCAGTATTTT. Its translation is CASSLGRGGDTQYF.

The chain is built from TRBV13 and TRBJ2-5; D is unclear. In germline, CDR1 is PRHDT, CDR2 FYEKMQ (reference sequence). CDR3 length equals 14 residues. Trimming left V 5 bases short and J 2 bases short, with 12 bases between. The CDR3 region has the DNA TGTGCCAGCAGCCCCTCGGCGGTACAAGAGACCCAGTACTTC. This translates into CASSPSAVQETQYF.

This sequence joins TRBV19 and TRBJ2-1; the match to TRBD2 covers 13 bases. Looked up from germline, CDR1 is LNHDA and CDR2 is SQIVND (reference sequence). The CDR3 consists of 15 residues. V lost 6 bases to trimming and J lost 9 bases; unmatched junction nucleotides: 8. CDR3 in amino acids: CASRQLAGGPFEQFF. DNA for the CDR3: TGTGCCAGTAGGCAACTAGCGGGAGGGCCGTTTGAGCAGTTCTTC.

The V and J genes are TRBV7-3 and TRBJ2-7; maybe TRBD1 (6 bases). Germline CDR1 is SGHTA and CDR2 is FQGTGA. The CDR3 totals 17 residues. Trimming removed 3 bases at V and 4 bases at J, with 22 bases between. The CDR3 region has the DNA TGTGCCAGCAGCTTCCCAAAACACACCGGGACACCATACGAGCAGTACGTC. Translation: CASSFPKHTGTPYEQYV.

The chain couples TRBV18 to TRBJ1-6, with D perhaps TRBD1 (6 bases). This CDR3 is 16 amino acids long. V was trimmed by 4 bases and J by 8 bases, leaving 18 bases between them. CDR1 is KGHSH, CDR2 LQKENI, per germline. CDR3: CASSLNSGTSDSPLHF. The CDR3 coding sequence is TGTGCCAGCTCACTTAACTCCGGGACAAGTGATTCACCCCTCCACTTT.

The chain combines TRBV11-2 with TRBJ2-2; D might be TRBD1 (5 bases). The CDR3 runs 17 residues. V lost 0 bases to trimming and J lost 4 bases, with 15 bases between them. Germline V gene lookup returns CDR1 SGHAT and CDR2 FQNNGV. In DNA form, the CDR3 reads TGTGCCAGCAGCTTAGAACCCCTCCGACAGCCCACCGGGGAGCTGTTTTTT. Its translation: CASSLEPLRQPTGELFF.

This chain connects TRBV5-6 to TRBJ2-5, with D possibly matching TRBD2 (7 bases). The V end lost 2 bases, the J end lost 5 bases, and 13 bases lay between the germline ends. Germline-derived CDR1 and CDR2 are SGHDT and YYEEEE. There are 14 residues in the CDR3. Here the CDR3 DNA reads TGTGCCAGCAGCTTTGGGGGGGCGAGGGAGACCCAGTACTTC. It encodes CASSFGGARETQYF. Together with reference TRBV5-6 and TRBJ2-5, the CDR3 gives the full variable domain: DAGVTQSPTHLIKTRGQQVTLRCSPKSGHDTVSWYQQALGQGPQFIFQYYEEEERQRGNFPDRFSGHQFPNYSSELNVNALLLGDSALYLCASSFGGARETQYFGPGTRLLVL.

The CDR3 protein is CASSLRGPAALSAGELFF. Here the CDR3 DNA reads TGTGCCAGCAGCTTACGCGGGCCAGCCGCCCTGTCCGCCGGGGAGCTGTTTTTT. V gene TRBV7-9 combines with J gene TRBJ2-2; weak D call: TRBD2 (5 bases). Trimming shortened V by 2 bases and J by 6 bases, and 22 bases separated the two germline ends. Germline V lookup: CDR1 SEHNR, CDR2 FQNEAQ (reference sequence). The CDR3 loop spans 18 amino acids.

The chain carries TRBV7-8 and TRBJ2-7; possibly TRBD2 for D (5 bases). Germline assignment: CDR1 SGHVS and CDR2 FQNEAQ. V lost 5 bases, J lost 3 bases, and 20 bases lay in between. The CDR3 is made up of 16 amino acids. The CDR3 DNA reads TGTGCCAGCAGCGCCCAGTCGGGGAACTGGCACTACGAGCAGTACTTC. Its translation is CASSAQSGNWHYEQYF.

The J gene is TRBJ2-3, the V gene TRBV24-1; 11 nucleotides agree with TRBD2. Unmatched junction bases numbered 4, after V lost 4 bases and J lost 2 bases. In germline, CDR1 is KGHDR, CDR2 SFDVKD. This CDR3 is 16 amino acids long. The CDR3 region has the DNA TGTGCCACCAGTGACGTTAGCGGGGGGGCCACAGATACGCAGTATTTT. It translates to CATSDVSGGATDTQYF.

This clone was seen at least ten times. The V call is TRBV2, the J call TRBJ1-1; D unresolved. The germline CDR1 and CDR2 sequences are SNHLY and FYNNEI. The CDR3 has 13 amino acids. V lost 6 bases to trimming and J lost 3 bases, with 11 bases between them. The CDR3 DNA sequence: TGTGCCAGCAGATCCCCCGGGGACACTGAAGCTTTCTTT. It is translated as CASRSPGDTEAFF.